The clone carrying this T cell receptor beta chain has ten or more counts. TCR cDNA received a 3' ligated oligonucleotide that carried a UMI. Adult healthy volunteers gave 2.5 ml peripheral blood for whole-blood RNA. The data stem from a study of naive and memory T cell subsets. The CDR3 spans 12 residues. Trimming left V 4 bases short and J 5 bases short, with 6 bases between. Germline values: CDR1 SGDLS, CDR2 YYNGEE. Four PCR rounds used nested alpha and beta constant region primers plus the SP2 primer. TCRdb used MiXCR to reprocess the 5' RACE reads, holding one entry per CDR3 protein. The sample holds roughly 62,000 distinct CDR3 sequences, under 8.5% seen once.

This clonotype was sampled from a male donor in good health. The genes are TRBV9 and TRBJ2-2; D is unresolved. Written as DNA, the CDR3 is TGTGCCAGCAGCTGGGGTACCGGGGAGCTGTTTTTT. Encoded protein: CASSWGTGELFF.